This T cell receptor beta chain was observed in a study of OX40 agonist ivuxolimab in advanced cancers. Study at large: People in dose escalation had one of these cancers: hepatocellular carcinoma, melanoma, renal cell or head and neck cancer. General study points: Normalized expansion of T-cell clones was also low for some nonresponders.

Samples of blood were obtained at baseline, on cycle 4 day 1, and on cycle 7 day 1. Generated by immunoSEQ multiplex PCR, the TCRdb table keeps only in-frame clones and is missing some. The table lists just under 95,000 clones, roughly 91% of them singletons. As concerns this clone: The antigen is unknown.

Sample: CD4+ or CD8+ T cells sorted from blood, taken in a trial of the OX40 agonist ivuxolimab. This clonotype originated in an adult with an advanced solid tumor such as melanoma, head and neck, liver or kidney cancer.

The DNA of the CDR3 is TGCGCCAGCAGCCGTCAATTAGAAGGGGACGAGCAGTACTTC. This codes for CASSRQLEGDEQYF. The chain couples TRBV4-3 to TRBJ2-7; possibly TRBD1 for D (5 bases). This CDR3 is built from 14 residues. The germline CDR1 and CDR2 sequences are LGHNA and YSLEER. V gave up 4 bases and J gave up 5 bases, with 15 bases separating them.